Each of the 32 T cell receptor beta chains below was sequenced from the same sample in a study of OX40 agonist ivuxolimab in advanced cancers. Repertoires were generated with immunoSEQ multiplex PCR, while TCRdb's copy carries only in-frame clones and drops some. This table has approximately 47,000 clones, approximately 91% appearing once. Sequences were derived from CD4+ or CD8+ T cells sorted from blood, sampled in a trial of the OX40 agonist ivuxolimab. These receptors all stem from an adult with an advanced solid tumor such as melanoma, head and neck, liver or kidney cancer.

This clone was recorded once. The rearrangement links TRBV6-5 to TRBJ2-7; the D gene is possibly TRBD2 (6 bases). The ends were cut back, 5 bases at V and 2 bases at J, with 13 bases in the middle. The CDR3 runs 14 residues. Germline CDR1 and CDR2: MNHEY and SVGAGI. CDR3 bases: TGTGCCAGCAGTCGGACTACTCAAACCTACGAGCAGTACTTC. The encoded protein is CASSRTTQTYEQYF.

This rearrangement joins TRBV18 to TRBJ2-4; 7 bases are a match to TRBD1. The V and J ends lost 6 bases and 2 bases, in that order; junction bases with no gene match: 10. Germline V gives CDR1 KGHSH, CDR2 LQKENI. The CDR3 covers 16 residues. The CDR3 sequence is CASSLQVGQSKNIQYF. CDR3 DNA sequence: TGTGCCAGCTCTCTTCAGGTGGGACAGTCCAAAAACATTCAGTACTTC.

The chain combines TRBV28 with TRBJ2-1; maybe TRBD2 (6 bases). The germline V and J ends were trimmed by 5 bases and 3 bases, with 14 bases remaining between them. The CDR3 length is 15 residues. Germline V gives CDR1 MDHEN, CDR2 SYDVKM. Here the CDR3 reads CASSHIQDYYNEQFF. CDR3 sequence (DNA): TGTGCCAGCAGTCACATCCAGGACTACTACAATGAGCAGTTCTTC.

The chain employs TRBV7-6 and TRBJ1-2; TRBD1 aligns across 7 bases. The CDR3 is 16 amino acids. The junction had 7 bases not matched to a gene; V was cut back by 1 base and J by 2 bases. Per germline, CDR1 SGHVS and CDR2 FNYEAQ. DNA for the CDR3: TGTGCCAGCAGCTTAGGGGGGGCGGGACAGAACTATGGCTACACCTTC. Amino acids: CASSLGGAGQNYGYTF.

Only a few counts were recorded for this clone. The CDR3 region is CASSVVRAGELFF. The CDR3 DNA sequence: TGTGCCAGCAGCGTAGTAAGGGCCGGGGAGCTGTTTTTT. The chain combines TRBV9 with TRBJ2-2, with D hard to call. Germline V gene sequence: CDR1 SGDLS, CDR2 YYNGEE. Trimming pared 0 bases from V and 6 bases from J, leaving 6 bases between. This CDR3 contains 13 residues.

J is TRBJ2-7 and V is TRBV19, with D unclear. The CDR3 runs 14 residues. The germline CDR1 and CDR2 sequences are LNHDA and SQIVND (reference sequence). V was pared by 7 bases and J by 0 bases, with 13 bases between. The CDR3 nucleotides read TGTGCCAGTAAAGGCGCCGTAAGCTCCTACGAGCAGTACTTC. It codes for CASKGAVSSYEQYF.

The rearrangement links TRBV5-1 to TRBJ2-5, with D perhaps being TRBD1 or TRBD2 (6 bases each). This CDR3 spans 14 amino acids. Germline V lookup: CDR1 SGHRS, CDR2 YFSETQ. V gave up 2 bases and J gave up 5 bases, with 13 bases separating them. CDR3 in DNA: TGCGCCAGCAGCTTATGGAGGGGGTGGGAGACCCAGTACTTC. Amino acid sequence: CASSLWRGWETQYF.

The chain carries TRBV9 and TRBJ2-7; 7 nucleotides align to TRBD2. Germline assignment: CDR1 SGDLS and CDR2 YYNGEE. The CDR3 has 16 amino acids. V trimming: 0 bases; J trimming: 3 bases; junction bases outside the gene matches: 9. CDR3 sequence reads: CASSVGFGTKDYEQYF. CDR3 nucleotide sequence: TGTGCCAGCAGCGTAGGGTTCGGGACTAAAGACTACGAGCAGTACTTC.

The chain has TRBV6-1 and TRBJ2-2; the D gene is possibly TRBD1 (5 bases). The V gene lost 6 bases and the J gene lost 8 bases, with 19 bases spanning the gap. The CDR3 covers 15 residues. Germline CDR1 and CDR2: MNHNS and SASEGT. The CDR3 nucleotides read TGTGCCAGCAGCCGCAAAGGGGCGATTGAAGGGGAGCTGTTTTTT. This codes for CASSRKGAIEGELFF.

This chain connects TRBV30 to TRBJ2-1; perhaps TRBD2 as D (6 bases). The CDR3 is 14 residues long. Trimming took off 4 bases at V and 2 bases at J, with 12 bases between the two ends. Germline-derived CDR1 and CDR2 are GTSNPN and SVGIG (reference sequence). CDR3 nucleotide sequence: TGTGCCTGGAATAGGGGACTCACCTACAATGAGCAGTTCTTC. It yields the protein CAWNRGLTYNEQFF.

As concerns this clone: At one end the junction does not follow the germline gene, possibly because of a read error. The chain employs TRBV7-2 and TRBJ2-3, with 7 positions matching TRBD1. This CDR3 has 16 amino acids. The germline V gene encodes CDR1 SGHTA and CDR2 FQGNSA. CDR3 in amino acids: CASTLAGTAPSDTQYF. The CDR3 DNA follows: TGTGCCAGCACCTTAGCCGGGACAGCGCCTTCAGATACGCAGTATTTT.

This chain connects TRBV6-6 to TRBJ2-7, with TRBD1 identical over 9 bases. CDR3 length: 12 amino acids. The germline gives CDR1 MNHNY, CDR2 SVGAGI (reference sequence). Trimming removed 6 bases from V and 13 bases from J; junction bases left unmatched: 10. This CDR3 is CASRNPGTGTYF. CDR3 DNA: TGTGCCAGCAGAAACCCAGGGACAGGGACATACTTC.

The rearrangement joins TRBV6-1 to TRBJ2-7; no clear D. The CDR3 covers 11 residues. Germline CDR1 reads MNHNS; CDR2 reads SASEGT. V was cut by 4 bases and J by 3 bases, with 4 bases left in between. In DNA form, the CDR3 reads TGTGCCAGCAGTGCCCACTACGAGCAGTACTTC. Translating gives CASSAHYEQYF.

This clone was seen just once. The CDR3 region has the DNA TGTGCCAGCAGTTCTAGACTAGCGGGAACCAACCAGTACCAAGAGACCCAGTACTTC. The encoded protein is CASSSRLAGTNQYQETQYF. The V gene is TRBV28, the J gene TRBJ2-5; 11 nucleotides agree with TRBD2. With V trimmed by 4 bases and J by 0 bases, 13 bases remained unmatched. This CDR3 has 19 residues. Germline V lookup: CDR1 MDHEN, CDR2 SYDVKM.

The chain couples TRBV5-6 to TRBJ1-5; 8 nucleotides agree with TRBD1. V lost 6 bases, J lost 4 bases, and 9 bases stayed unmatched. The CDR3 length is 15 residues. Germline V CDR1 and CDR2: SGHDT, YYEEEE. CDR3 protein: CASTTGGGLNQPQHF. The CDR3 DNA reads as TGTGCCAGCACTACAGGGGGAGGTTTGAATCAGCCCCAGCATTTT.

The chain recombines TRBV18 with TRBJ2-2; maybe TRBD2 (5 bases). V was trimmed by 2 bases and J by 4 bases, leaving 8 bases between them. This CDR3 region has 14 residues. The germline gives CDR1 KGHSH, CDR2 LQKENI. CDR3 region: CASSPGLATGELFF. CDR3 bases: TGTGCCAGCTCACCAGGGCTAGCCACCGGGGAGCTGTTTTTT.

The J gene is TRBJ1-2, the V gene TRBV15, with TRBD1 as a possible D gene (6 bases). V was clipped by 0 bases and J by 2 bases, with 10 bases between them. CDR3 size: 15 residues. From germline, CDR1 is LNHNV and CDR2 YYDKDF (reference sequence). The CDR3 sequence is CATSRELGGNYGYTF. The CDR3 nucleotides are TGTGCCACCAGCAGAGAATTAGGGGGAAACTATGGCTACACCTTC.

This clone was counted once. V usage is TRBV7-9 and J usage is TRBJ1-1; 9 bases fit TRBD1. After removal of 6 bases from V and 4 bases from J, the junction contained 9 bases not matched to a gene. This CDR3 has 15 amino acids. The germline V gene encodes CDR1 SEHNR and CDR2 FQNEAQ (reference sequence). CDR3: CASSQQGASGTEAFF. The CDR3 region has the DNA TGTGCCAGCAGTCAACAGGGGGCTAGTGGCACTGAAGCTTTCTTT.

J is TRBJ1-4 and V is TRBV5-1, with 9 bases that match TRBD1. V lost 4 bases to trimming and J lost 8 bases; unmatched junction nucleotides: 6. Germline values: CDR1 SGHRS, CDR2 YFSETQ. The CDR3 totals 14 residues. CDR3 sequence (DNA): TGCGCCAGCAGCGTTGGACAGGGGCAAGAAAAACTGTTTTTT. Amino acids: CASSVGQGQEKLFF.

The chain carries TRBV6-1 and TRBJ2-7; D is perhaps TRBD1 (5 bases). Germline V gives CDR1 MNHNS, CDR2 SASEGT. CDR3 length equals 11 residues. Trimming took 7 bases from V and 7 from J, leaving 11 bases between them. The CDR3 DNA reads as TGTGCCAGCACCGTAGACAGAGAGCAGTACTTC. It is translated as CASTVDREQYF.

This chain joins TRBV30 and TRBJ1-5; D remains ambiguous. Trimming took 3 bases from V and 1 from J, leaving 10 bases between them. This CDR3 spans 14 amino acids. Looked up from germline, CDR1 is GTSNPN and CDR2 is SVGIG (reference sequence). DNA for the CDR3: TGTGCCTGGAGGGGCAGTGGAAGCAATCAGCCCCAGCATTTT. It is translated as CAWRGSGSNQPQHF.

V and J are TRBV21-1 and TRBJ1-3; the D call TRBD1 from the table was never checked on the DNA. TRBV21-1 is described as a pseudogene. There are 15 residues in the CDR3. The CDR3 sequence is CASRIDRVGGNTIYF. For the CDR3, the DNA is TGTGCCAGCAGAATTGACAGGGTTGGAGGAAACACCATATATTTT.

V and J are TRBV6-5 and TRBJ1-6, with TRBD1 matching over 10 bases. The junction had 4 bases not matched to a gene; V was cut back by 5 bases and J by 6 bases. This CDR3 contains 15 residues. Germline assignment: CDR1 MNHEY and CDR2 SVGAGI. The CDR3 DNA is TGTGCCAGCAGTCCCCGACAGGGGGCTAATTCACCCCTCCACTTT. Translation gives CASSPRQGANSPLHF.

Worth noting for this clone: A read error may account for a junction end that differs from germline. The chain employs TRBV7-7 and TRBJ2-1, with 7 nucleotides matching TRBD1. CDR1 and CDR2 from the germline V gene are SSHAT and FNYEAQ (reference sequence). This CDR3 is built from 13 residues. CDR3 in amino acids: CASSLNRGNEQFF. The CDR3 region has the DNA TGTGCTAGCAGCTTAAACAGGGGCAATGAGCAGTTCTTC.

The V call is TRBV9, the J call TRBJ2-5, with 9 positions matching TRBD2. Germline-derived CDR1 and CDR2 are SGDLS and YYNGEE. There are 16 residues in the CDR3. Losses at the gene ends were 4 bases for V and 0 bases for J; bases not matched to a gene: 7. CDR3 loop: CASSPTSGEYQETQYF. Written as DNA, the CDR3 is TGTGCCAGCAGCCCGACTAGCGGAGAGTACCAAGAGACCCAGTACTTC. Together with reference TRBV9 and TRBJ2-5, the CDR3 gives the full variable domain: DSGVTQTPKHLITATGQRVTLRCSPRSGDLSVYWYQQSLDQGLQFLIQYYNGEERAKGNILERFSAQQFPDLHSELNLSSLELGDSALYFCASSPTSGEYQETQYFGPGTRLLVL.

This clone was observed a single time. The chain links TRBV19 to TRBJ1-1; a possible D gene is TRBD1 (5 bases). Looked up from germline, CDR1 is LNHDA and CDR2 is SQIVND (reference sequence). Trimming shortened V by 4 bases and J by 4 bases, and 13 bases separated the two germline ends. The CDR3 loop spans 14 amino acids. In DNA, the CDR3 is TGTGCCAGTAGTAAAGGCCAGGGAATCACTGAAGCTTTCTTT. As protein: CASSKGQGITEAFF.

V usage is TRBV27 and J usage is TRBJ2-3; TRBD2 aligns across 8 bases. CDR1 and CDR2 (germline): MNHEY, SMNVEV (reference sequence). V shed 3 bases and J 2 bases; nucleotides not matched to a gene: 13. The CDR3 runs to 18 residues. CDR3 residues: CASSFRVPTSVNTDTQYF. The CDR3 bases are TGTGCCAGCAGTTTCAGGGTACCGACTAGCGTCAACACAGATACGCAGTATTTT.

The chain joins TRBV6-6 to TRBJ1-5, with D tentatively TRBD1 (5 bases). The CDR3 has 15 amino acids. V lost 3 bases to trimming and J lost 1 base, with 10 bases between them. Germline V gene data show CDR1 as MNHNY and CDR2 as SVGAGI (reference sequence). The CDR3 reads CASSYPKGSNQPQHF. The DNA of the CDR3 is TGTGCCAGCAGTTATCCGAAGGGGAGCAATCAGCCCCAGCATTTT.

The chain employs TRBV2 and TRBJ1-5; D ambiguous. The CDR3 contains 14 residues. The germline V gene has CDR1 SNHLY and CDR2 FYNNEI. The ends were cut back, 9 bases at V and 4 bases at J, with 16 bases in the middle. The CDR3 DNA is TGTGCCAGTTCACCCGACGGCAGGAATCAGCCCCAGCATTTT. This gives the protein CASSPDGRNQPQHF.

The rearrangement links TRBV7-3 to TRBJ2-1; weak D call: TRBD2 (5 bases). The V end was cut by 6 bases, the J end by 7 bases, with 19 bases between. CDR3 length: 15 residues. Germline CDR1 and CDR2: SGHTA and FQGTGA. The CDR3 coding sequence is TGTGCCAGCAGTCAAACTAGTGGTCGGTGGAATGAGCAGTTCTTC. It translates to CASSQTSGRWNEQFF.

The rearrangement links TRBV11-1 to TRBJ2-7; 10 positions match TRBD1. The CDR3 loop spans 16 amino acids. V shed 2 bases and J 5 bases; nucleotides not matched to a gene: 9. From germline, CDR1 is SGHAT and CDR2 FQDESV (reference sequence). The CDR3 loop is CASSLLVTGGVDEQYF. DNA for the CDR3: TGTGCCAGCAGCTTACTGGTGACAGGGGGCGTCGACGAGCAGTACTTC. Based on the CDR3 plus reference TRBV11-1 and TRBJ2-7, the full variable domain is EAEVAQSPRYKITEKSQAVAFWCDPISGHATLYWYRQILGQGPELLVQFQDESVVDDSQLPKDRFSAERLKGVDSTLKIQPAELGDSAMYLCASSLLVTGGVDEQYFGPGTRLTVT.

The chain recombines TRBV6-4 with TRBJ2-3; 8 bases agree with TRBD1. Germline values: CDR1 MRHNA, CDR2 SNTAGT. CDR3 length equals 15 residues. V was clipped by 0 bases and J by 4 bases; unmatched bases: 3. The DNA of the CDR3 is TGTGCCAGCAGTGACTCCCCGGACAGGGCAGATACGCAGTATTTT. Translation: CASSDSPDRADTQYF.